These 27 T cell receptor beta chains share one sample of origin, sequenced in a study of shared clonotypes between healthy human individuals. Terminally differentiated effector memory CD45RA+ cells were excluded by CCR7 positive selection of CD45RO-negative cells. Data came from immunoSEQ multiplex PCR; TCRdb stores just in-frame clones and leaves some out. This table has more than 2 million clones, approximately 94% appearing once. Sequenced input: naive CD8+ T cells sorted from blood. The receptors shown here come from a man between 18 and 35 years old in good health.

V gene TRBV13 combines with J gene TRBJ1-2, with 8 bases lining up with TRBD1. V was clipped by 5 bases and J by 9 bases; unmatched bases: 5. The CDR3 spans 12 residues. The germline CDR1 and CDR2 sequences are PRHDT and FYEKMQ (reference sequence). CDR3 bases: TGTGCCAGCAGCCATGACAGGGGTAGCTACACCTTC. Protein product: CASSHDRGSYTF.

Turning to this clone: At the DNA level, this CDR3 is encoded by other sequences in the same sample as well. The V gene is TRBV4-1, the J gene TRBJ1-5; 9 nucleotides line up with TRBD1. After removal of 3 bases from V and 7 bases from J, the junction contained 7 bases not matched to a gene. The CDR3 is 15 residues long. Germline loops: CDR1 MGHRA, CDR2 YSYEKL. This CDR3 reads CASSHRTGGGQPQHF. CDR3 coding DNA: TGCGCCAGCAGCCATAGAACAGGGGGCGGGCAGCCCCAGCATTTT.

V is TRBV7-9 and J is TRBJ2-2; weak D call: TRBD1 (6 bases). CDR1 is SEHNR, CDR2 FQNEAQ, per germline (reference sequence). V was clipped by 3 bases and J by 4 bases, with 12 bases between them. The CDR3 spans 15 residues. The CDR3 nucleotides read TGTGCCAGCAGCTTTCAGGGGCTAGGCACCGGGGAGCTGTTTTTT. Encoded protein: CASSFQGLGTGELFF.

The rearrangement uses TRBV7-8 and TRBJ1-1; D not resolved. Between the trimmed V and J ends, which lost 1 base and 4 bases, there was a span of 4 bases. The length of the CDR3 is 12 residues. CDR1 SGHVS and CDR2 FQNEAQ come from the germline V gene. In DNA, the CDR3 is TGTGCCAGCAGCTTAGAGGTCACTGAAGCTTTCTTT. It yields the protein CASSLEVTEAFF. The full variable domain, rest sourced from reference TRBV7-8 and TRBJ1-1, is GAGVSQSPRYKVAKRGQDVALRCDPISGHVSLFWYQQALGQGPEFLTYFQNEAQLDKSGLPSDRFFAERPEGSVSTLKIQRTQQEDSAVYLCASSLEVTEAFFGQGTRLTVV.

This clone is a singleton in its sample. The V and J genes are TRBV10-2 and TRBJ2-7, with 7 bases aligning to TRBD1. Germline CDR1 is WSHSY and CDR2 is SAAADI. The V and J ends lost 6 bases and 0 bases, in that order; junction bases with no gene match: 2. CDR3 size: 13 residues. CDR3 loop: CASSEGASYEQYF. The CDR3 DNA reads as TGCGCCAGCAGCGAGGGGGCCTCCTACGAGCAGTACTTC.

Comment on this clone: In the same sample, other DNA sequences code for this CDR3. The V gene is TRBV27, the J gene TRBJ1-1; 7 nucleotides align to TRBD1. Trimming at V came to 5 bases and at J to 3 bases, leaving 3 bases not matched to a gene. The V gene's germline CDR1 is MNHEY and CDR2 SMNVEV (reference sequence). This CDR3 region has 13 residues. CDR3 in DNA: TGTGCCAGCAGTATAACAGGGGACACTGAAGCTTTCTTT. Its translation: CASSITGDTEAFF.

This chain uses TRBV6-5 with TRBJ1-2; TRBD1 is a possible D gene (6 bases). This CDR3 region has 13 residues. Looked up from germline, CDR1 is MNHEY and CDR2 is SVGAGI. Trimming cost V 8 bases and J 4 bases, with 14 bases left between them. CDR3 bases: TGTGCCAGCTGGCCGGGGGGCTCCTATGGCTACACCTTC. Its translation: CASWPGGSYGYTF.

CDR3 loop: CASSEYGAGVETQYF. CDR3 sequence (DNA): TGTGCCAGCAGTGAATATGGGGCAGGGGTTGAGACCCAGTACTTC. The chain has TRBV25-1 and TRBJ2-5; D may be TRBD1 (6 bases). This CDR3 has 15 amino acids. The germline V gene encodes CDR1 MGHDK and CDR2 SYGVNS. Trimming removed 0 bases from V and 5 bases from J, with 13 bases in between.

This clone was observed a single time. V and J are TRBV6-1 and TRBJ2-7; D gene unclear. From germline, CDR1 is MNHNS and CDR2 SASEGT. Trimming cost V 4 bases and J 3 bases, with 25 bases left between them. The CDR3 consists of 18 residues. The CDR3 here is CASSVYPMMEGPSYEQYF. The CDR3 DNA reads TGTGCCAGCAGTGTATATCCGATGATGGAAGGGCCGAGCTACGAGCAGTACTTC.

This chain connects TRBV30 to TRBJ2-1; maybe TRBD2 (6 bases). In germline, CDR1 is GTSNPN, CDR2 SVGIG (reference sequence). The V end was cut by 4 bases, the J end by 10 bases, with 14 bases between. This CDR3 contains 12 residues. The CDR3 sequence is CAWNLGGAEQFF. CDR3 nucleotide sequence: TGTGCCTGGAATTTGGGGGGAGCCGAGCAGTTCTTC. The variable domain in full, with the rest retrieved from reference TRBV30 and TRBJ2-1, is SQTIHQWPATLVQPVGSPLSLECTVEGTSNPNLYWYRQAAGRGLQLLFYSVGIGQISSEVPQNLSASRPQDRQFILSSKKLLLSDSGFYLCAWNLGGAEQFFGPGTRLTVL.

The rearrangement uses TRBV7-9 and TRBJ2-3, with TRBD2 identical over 9 bases. Per germline, CDR1 SEHNR and CDR2 FQNEAQ (reference sequence). V shed 5 bases and J 1 base; nucleotides not matched to a gene: 4. The CDR3 is 15 amino acids. CDR3 loop: CASSVSGGGTDTQYF. The CDR3 DNA reads as TGTGCCAGCAGCGTTAGCGGGGGTGGCACAGATACGCAGTATTTT.

The rearrangement uses TRBV23-1 and TRBJ2-5, with 7 bases lining up with TRBD1. TRBV23-1 is identified as an open reading frame with a role that is uncertain. CDR3 length: 15 amino acids. V was pared by 2 bases and J by 5 bases, with 8 bases of the junction left unmatched. The CDR3 sequence: CASSQPVRGCETQYF. CDR3 DNA sequence: TGCGCCAGCAGTCAACCAGTCAGGGGGTGCGAGACCCAGTACTTC.

This chain connects TRBV7-9 to TRBJ1-5; D is ambiguous. The CDR3 loop spans 15 amino acids. V was clipped by 8 bases and J by 0 bases, with 14 bases between them. Per germline, CDR1 SEHNR and CDR2 FQNEAQ (reference sequence). The chain's CDR3 is CASALGEYSNQPQHF. CDR3 DNA: TGTGCCAGCGCCCTCGGGGAGTATAGCAATCAGCCCCAGCATTTT.

Of note for this clone: At the DNA level, this CDR3 is encoded by other sequences in the same sample as well. This chain connects TRBV13 to TRBJ1-6; unclear D gene. V was pared by 4 bases and J by 0 bases, with 10 bases between. Per the germline V gene, CDR1 is PRHDT and CDR2 is FYEKMQ (reference sequence). The CDR3 consists of 16 residues. Here the CDR3 reads CASSSAGSSYNSPLHF. The CDR3 bases are TGTGCCAGCAGCTCGGCGGGGAGCTCCTATAATTCACCCCTCCACTTT.

The chain recombines TRBV6-5 with TRBJ2-2, with D tentatively TRBD1 (6 bases). Germline lookup yields CDR1 MNHEY and CDR2 SVGAGI. The CDR3 sequence is 15 residues long. V lost 8 bases and J lost 4, with 17 bases in between. The CDR3 DNA reads TGTGCCAGCGGGGCGTTACAGGGTGGCACCGGGGAGCTGTTTTTT. This codes for CASGALQGGTGELFF.

The chain carries TRBV10-2 and TRBJ2-7, with 10 bases identical to TRBD2. The CDR3 is made up of 15 amino acids. Germline lookup yields CDR1 WSHSY and CDR2 SAAADI. With 3 bases clipped from V and 5 bases from J, the junction kept 7 bases outside the gene matches. In DNA, the CDR3 is TGCGCCAGCAGTGAAGAAATAGCGGGGGGAAACGAGCAGTACTTC. Translating gives CASSEEIAGGNEQYF.

The rearrangement links TRBV5-6 to TRBJ2-7; no reliable D call. The CDR3 is 15 residues long. From germline, CDR1 is SGHDT and CDR2 YYEEEE. The V gene lost 2 bases and the J gene lost 0 bases, with 12 bases spanning the gap. The CDR3 DNA reads TGTGCCAGCAGCTTACAGCCGATGAGCTCCTACGAGCAGTACTTC. It codes for CASSLQPMSSYEQYF.

The chain joins TRBV28 to TRBJ2-1; the D gene could be TRBD1 or TRBD2 (5 bases each). V was clipped by 7 bases and J by 3 bases, with 16 bases between them. This CDR3 region has 15 residues. Germline-derived CDR1 and CDR2 are MDHEN and SYDVKM. The CDR3 spells CASTSGTGSYNEQFF. CDR3 DNA sequence: TGTGCCAGCACCTCTGGGACGGGTAGCTACAATGAGCAGTTCTTC.

The V call is TRBV27, the J call TRBJ1-1; D possibly corresponds to TRBD1 (5 bases). The CDR3 totals 13 residues. Per germline, CDR1 MNHEY and CDR2 SMNVEV (reference sequence). The ends were cut back, 6 bases at V and 3 bases at J, with 11 bases in the middle. CDR3 amino acids: CASRPGGYTEAFF. The CDR3 coding sequence is TGTGCCAGCAGGCCCGGGGGTTACACTGAAGCTTTCTTT.

On this clone: Other DNA sequences within the sample encode an identical CDR3. The chain is built from TRBV28 and TRBJ1-5; TRBD1 is a possible D gene (5 bases). V was trimmed by 3 bases and J by 4 bases, leaving 10 bases between them. The CDR3 consists of 14 residues. Germline CDR1 reads MDHEN; CDR2 reads SYDVKM. The CDR3 region has the DNA TGTGCCAGCAGTTTCGGTCAGGGAAATCAGCCCCAGCATTTT. This translates into CASSFGQGNQPQHF.

Regarding this clone: Other nucleotide sequences from this sample produce the same CDR3. The gene calls are TRBV5-1 and TRBJ2-7, with unresolved D. The CDR3 covers 13 residues. Trimming pared 3 bases from V and 0 bases from J, leaving 7 bases between. Germline lookup yields CDR1 SGHRS and CDR2 YFSETQ. The CDR3 here is CASSYTASYEQYF. The CDR3 nucleotides are TGCGCCAGCAGCTACACAGCCTCCTACGAGCAGTACTTC.

This clone was counted a single time. V is TRBV7-8 and J is TRBJ2-5, with a possible D match to TRBD2 (5 bases). The CDR3 consists of 14 residues. CDR1 and CDR2 from the germline V gene are SGHVS and FQNEAQ. The germline V and J ends were trimmed by 2 bases and 5 bases, with 12 bases remaining between them. The CDR3 DNA sequence: TGTGCCAGCAGCTTATATGAGGGAATCGAGACCCAGTACTTC. This encodes CASSLYEGIETQYF.

The chain is built from TRBV10-3 and TRBJ1-1; maybe TRBD1 (5 bases). The germline gives CDR1 ENHRY, CDR2 SYGVKD. Between the trimmed V and J ends, which lost 4 bases and 8 bases, there was a span of 14 bases. The CDR3 spans 13 residues. The CDR3, as DNA: TGTGCCATCAGTGGAGGGCAGGGAGGCGAAGCTTTCTTT. It is translated as CAISGGQGGEAFF.

CDR3 DNA: TGTGCCAGCAGCGTAGCAACCACCACTAGCACAGATACGCAGTATTTT. Its protein is CASSVATTTSTDTQYF. The V and J genes are TRBV9 and TRBJ2-3; D call uncertain. Trimming took 0 bases from V and 0 from J, leaving 11 bases between them. CDR1 SGDLS and CDR2 YYNGEE come from the germline V gene. The CDR3 consists of 16 residues.

The chain combines TRBV27 with TRBJ2-5; 8 nucleotides line up with TRBD1. CDR1 and CDR2 (germline): MNHEY, SMNVEV (reference sequence). The V gene end was trimmed by 4 bases and the J gene end by 2 bases; junction bases not matched to a gene: 6. The CDR3 spans 15 residues. CDR3 residues: CASSSYRDRQETQYF. The CDR3 DNA reads as TGTGCCAGCAGTTCTTATAGGGACAGGCAAGAGACCCAGTACTTC.

J is TRBJ1-5 and V is TRBV7-9, with D unresolved. Trimming removed 2 bases at V and 3 bases at J, with 14 bases between. This CDR3 spans 16 amino acids. Germline V gene data show CDR1 as SEHNR and CDR2 as FQNEAQ (reference sequence). The DNA for the CDR3 is TGTGCCAGCAGCTTACAAGGGTTGTCTTCCAATCAGCCCCAGCATTTT. Its protein product is CASSLQGLSSNQPQHF.

This sequence joins TRBV4-1 and TRBJ1-2; D uncertain. This CDR3 region has 13 residues. Germline CDR1 MGHRA, CDR2 YSYEKL. Trimming shortened V by 1 base and J by 5 bases, and 8 bases separated the two germline ends. CDR3 in amino acids: CASSQASGYGYTF. DNA for the CDR3: TGCGCCAGCAGCCAAGCTTCCGGATATGGCTACACCTTC.